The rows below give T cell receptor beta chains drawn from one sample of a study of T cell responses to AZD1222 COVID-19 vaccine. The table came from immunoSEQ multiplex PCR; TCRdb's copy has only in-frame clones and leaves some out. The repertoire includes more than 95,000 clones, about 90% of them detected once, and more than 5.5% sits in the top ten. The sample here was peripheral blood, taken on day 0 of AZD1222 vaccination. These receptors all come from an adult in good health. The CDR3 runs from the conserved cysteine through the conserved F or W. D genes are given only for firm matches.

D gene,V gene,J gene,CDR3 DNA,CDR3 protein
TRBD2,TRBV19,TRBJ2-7,TGTGCCAGTAGTGCGCGACTAGCGGGGCATCCCTACGAGCAGTACTTC,CASSARLAGHPYEQYF
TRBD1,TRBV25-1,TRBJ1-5,TGTGCCAGCAGCCCGGGACAGTATAATCAGCCCCAGCATTTT,CASSPGQYNQPQHF
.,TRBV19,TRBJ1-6,TGTGCCAGTAGTATTTGGGGGTTGATCCCTAATTCACCCCTCCACTTT,CASSIWGLIPNSPLHF
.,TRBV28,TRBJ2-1,TGTGCCAGCAGTTTACCGGCCGTGGGTGAGCAGTTCTTC,CASSLPAVGEQFF
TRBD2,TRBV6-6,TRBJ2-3,TGTGCCAGCAGTCAATGGACTAGCGGGGTGGGTACAGATACGCAGTATTTT,CASSQWTSGVGTDTQYF
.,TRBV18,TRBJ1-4,TGTGCCAGCTCACCACAGGGAACTAATGAAAAACTGTTTTTT,CASSPQGTNEKLFF
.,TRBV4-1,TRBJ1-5,TGCGCCAGCAGCCAAGAACGGAGTCGGCCCCAGCATTTT,CASSQERSRPQHF
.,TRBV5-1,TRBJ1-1,TGCGCCAGCAGCCCGGGTAGGTCCCACACTGAAGCTTTCTTT,CASSPGRSHTEAFF
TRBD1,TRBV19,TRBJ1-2,TGTGCCAGTAGGATAAACAGGGGGCGAGGCTACACCTTC,CASRINRGRGYTF
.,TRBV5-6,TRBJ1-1,TGTGCCAGCAGCCCTCGGGGGGCGCTGGCTTTCTTT,CASSPRGALAFF
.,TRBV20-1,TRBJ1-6,TGCAGTGCTAGTCGCGGAGAGAGCTCCTATAATTCACCCCTCCACTTT,CSASRGESSYNSPLHF
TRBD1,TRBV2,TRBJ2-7,TGTGCCAGCAGTGTGGGGACAGGGGACTACGAGCAGTACTTC,CASSVGTGDYEQYF
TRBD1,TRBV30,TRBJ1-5,TGTGCCTGGAGGACGGACAGGGGTCAGCCCCAGCATTTT,CAWRTDRGQPQHF
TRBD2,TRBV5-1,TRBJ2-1,TGCGCCAGCAGCTCGGAGCGGGGGGGCTCCTACAATGAGCAGTTCTTC,CASSSERGGSYNEQFF
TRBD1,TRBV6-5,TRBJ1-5,TGTGCCAGCTCCGACAGGGATCAGCCCCAGCATTTT,CASSDRDQPQHF
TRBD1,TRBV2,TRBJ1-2,TGTGCCAGCAGGGAGACTAGACAGGGAGAGGTTTATGGCTACACCTTC,CASRETRQGEVYGYTF
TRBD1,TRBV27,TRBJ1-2,TGTGCCAGCAGTCCCTCCACAGGGGGCGGCTATGGCTACACCTTC,CASSPSTGGGYGYTF
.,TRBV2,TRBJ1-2,TGTGCCAACGTCACTGGGTTCCTTCGCTACACCTTC,CANVTGFLRYTF
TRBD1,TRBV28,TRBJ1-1,TGTGCCAGCAGTCAACCGGGACAGGGGAGGACTGAAGCTTTCTTT,CASSQPGQGRTEAFF
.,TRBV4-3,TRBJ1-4,TGCGCCAGCAGCCAAGATGGCACCGGTGCAACTAATGAAAAACTGTTTTTT,CASSQDGTGATNEKLFF
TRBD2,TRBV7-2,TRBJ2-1,TGTGCCAGCAGCTTAAGGACTAGCGGGGAGCTTGAGCAGTTCTTC,CASSLRTSGELEQFF
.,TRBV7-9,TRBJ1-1,TGTGCCAGCAGCTTAGGAGGGGAACGCACTGAAGCTTTCTTT,CASSLGGERTEAFF
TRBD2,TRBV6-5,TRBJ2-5,TGTGCCAGCAGAAAGCACGGGGGGGAGACCCAGTACTTC,CASRKHGGETQYF
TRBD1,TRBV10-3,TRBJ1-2,TGTGCCCATTCCGGCCAGGGGGACTATGGCTACACCTTC,CAHSGQGDYGYTF
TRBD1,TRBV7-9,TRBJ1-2,TGTGCCAGCAGCCCATCAGGGGGCGGTTATGGCTACACCTTC,CASSPSGGGYGYTF
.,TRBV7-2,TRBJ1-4,TGTGCCAGCAGCTCTGGACAGAATATGATTAATGAAAAACTGTTTTTT,CASSSGQNMINEKLFF